This T cell receptor (beta chain) was sequenced in a study of PD-1 blockade in classical Hodgkin lymphoma. Time point of the sample: cycle 4 day 1 (C4D1), after more than 5 weeks of nivolumab. Relapse after autologous stem cell transplantation occurred in every patient, and brentuximab vedotin exposure varied. Negative magnetic selection isolated CD4+ T cells from thawed PBMCs. The V gene's germline CDR1 is LNHDA and CDR2 SQIVND (reference sequence). With 9 bases clipped from V and 4 bases from J, the junction kept 13 bases outside the gene matches. The CDR3 consists of 15 residues. Generated by immunoSEQ multiplex PCR, the TCRdb table keeps only in-frame clones and is missing some. The sample lists around 11,000 clones; roughly 80% were seen once.

The sequenced sample was CD4+ T cells from blood, obtained before the fourth cycle of nivolumab. The receptor was derived from a human donor with classical Hodgkin lymphoma. The rearrangement uses TRBV19 and TRBJ1-2, with 8 bases fitting TRBD1. CDR3 DNA sequence: TGTGCCAGCCTCAAACTGGACAGGGTAGGCTATGGCTACACCTTC. Residues: CASLKLDRVGYGYTF.